This TCR beta chain was sequenced in a study of CD8 T cells in ankylosing spondylitis (dated 2017 in TCRdb). About the full investigation: T cell receptor beta repertoires were profiled in healthy donors and ankylosing spondylitis patients so that disease-linked TCR variants could be found. The whole study cohort included 108 healthy donors and 25 ankylosing spondylitis patients. Peripheral blood was sampled, and synovial fluid was also collected from ankylosing spondylitis patients. On the study overall, not on this receptor specifically: In peripheral blood, the disease-linked clones were found at relatively low frequencies and had a CD8+ phenotype. A TCR beta motif of several highly homologous amino acid variants appeared characteristic of blood from ankylosing spondylitis patients. Some TCR beta motif variants had previously been reported in synovial fluid and blood of reactive arthritis patients, which suggested common disease-initiation mechanisms. The disease-linked clones were reported to be significantly enriched in matched synovial fluid samples from ankylosing spondylitis patients.

From cysteine to phenylalanine, the CDR3 is 10 amino acids long. CDR3 DNA only is kept here, 30 bases in frame from base 1. According to the germline V gene (reference sequence), CDR1 reads DFQATT and CDR2 reads SNEGSKA. TCRdb lists the instrument as Illumina HiSeq 2500. TCR beta libraries were prepared by quantitative 5'-RACE with molecular barcodes. Processing in the source paper ran as follows. A new computational method, built on a probabilistic model of VDJ rearrangement, was used to identify disease-linked TCR variants. The public reads were run again by TCRdb, first through fastp at Q25 and then through MiXCR, and only productive beta chains were kept. When rows share a CDR3 protein, they turn into one entry using the most common DNA and genes. The V and J calls, along with clone size, are taken from TCRdb and not from the paper's own processing. The sample table shows about 320,000 distinct CDR3 sequences, and around a tenth are seen once. The ten most abundant clones make up 9.1% of the sample.

This clonotype came up many times. Which antigen it targets is not known. The junction and the germline gene differ at one end; a read error may be behind it. The sequence came from a female donor with ankylosing spondylitis or in good health (not recorded which). The sequenced sample was blood, either unsorted or a sorted T cell fraction (not recorded which). The V gene is TRBV20-1 and the J gene is TRBJ2-1, with no reliable assignment of the D segment. The CDR3 reads as follows: CSPPWPEVVF. The DNA sequence is TGCAGTCCTCCTTGGCCCGAAGTGGTCTTC.